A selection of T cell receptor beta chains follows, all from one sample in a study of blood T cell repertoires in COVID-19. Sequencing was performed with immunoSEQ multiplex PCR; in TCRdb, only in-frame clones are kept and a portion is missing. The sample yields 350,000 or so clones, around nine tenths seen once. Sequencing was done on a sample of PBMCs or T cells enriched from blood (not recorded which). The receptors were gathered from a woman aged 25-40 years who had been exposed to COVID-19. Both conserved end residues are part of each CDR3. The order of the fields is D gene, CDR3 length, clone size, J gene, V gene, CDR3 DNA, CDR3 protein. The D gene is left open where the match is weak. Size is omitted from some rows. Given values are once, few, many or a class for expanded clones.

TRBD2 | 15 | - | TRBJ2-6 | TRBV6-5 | TGTGCCACGGGAGGCAGCCACTCTGGGGCCAACGTCCTGACTTTC | CATGGSHSGANVLTF
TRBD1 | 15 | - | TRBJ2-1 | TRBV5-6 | TGTGCCAGCAGCTGGCGGACAGGGGGCGAAACAGAGCAGTTCTTC | CASSWRTGGETEQFF
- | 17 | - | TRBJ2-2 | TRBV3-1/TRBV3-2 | TGTGCCAGCAGCCATGGGTATGATCGGGGGTACACCGGGGAGCTGTTTTTT | CASSHGYDRGYTGELFF
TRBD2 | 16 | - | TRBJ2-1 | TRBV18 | TGTGCCAGCTCCCCTCCTGGGGGCGGGAGGGGCTATGAGCAGTTCTTC | CASSPPGGGRGYEQFF
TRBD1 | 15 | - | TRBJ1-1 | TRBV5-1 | TGCGCCAGCAGCTGGGGACAGGGGAAGAACACTGAAGCTTTCTTT | CASSWGQGKNTEAFF
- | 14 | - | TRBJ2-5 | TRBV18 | TGTGCCAGCTCACCAATTCCAGGGCAGGTGACCCAGTACTTC | CASSPIPGQVTQYF
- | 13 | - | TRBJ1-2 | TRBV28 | TGTGCCAGCAGTCCCCCGCAGGGTGATGGCTACACCTTC | CASSPPQGDGYTF
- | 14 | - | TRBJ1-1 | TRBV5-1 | TGCGCCAGCAGTCTTCGGGGGAGGGGGACTGAAGCTTTCTTT | CASSLRGRGTEAFF
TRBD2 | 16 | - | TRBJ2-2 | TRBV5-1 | TGCGCCAGCAGCTTGGGACTAGCGGGAGTAGAAGGGGAGCTGTTTTTT | CASSLGLAGVEGELFF
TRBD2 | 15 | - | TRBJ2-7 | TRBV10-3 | TGTGCCATCAGTGAACCCCGGGGGGATTCCTACGAGCAGTACTTC | CAISEPRGDSYEQYF
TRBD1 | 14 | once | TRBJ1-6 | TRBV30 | TGTGCCTGGAGTATCCCGGGACAGAATTCACCCCTCCACTTT | CAWSIPGQNSPLHF
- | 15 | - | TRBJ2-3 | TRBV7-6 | TGTGCCAGCAGCTTAGATTCCGGGGTGCGGTATACGCAGTATTTT | CASSLDSGVRYTQYF
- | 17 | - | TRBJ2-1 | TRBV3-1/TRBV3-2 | TGTGCCAGCACCAGGGTCGGCGGGACGAGCTCCTACAATGAGCAGTTCTTC | CASTRVGGTSSYNEQFF
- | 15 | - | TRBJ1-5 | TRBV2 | TGTGCCAGCAGTGAACATAGCTATAGCAATCAGCCCCAGCATTTT | CASSEHSYSNQPQHF
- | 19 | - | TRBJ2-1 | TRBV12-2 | TGTGCAAGTCGCCCCGGACTGATGTTGAGGTGGGTAATGAACAATGAGCAGTTCTTC | CASRPGLMLRWVMNNEQFF
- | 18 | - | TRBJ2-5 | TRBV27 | TGTGCCAGCAGCGGGACAGGGATAGGCCTAGCGGGAAGGGAGACCCAGTACTTC | CASSGTGIGLAGRETQYF
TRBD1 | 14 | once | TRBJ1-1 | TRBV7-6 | TGTGCCAGCAGCCCAGGGACAGGGCTCACTGAAGCTTTCTTT | CASSPGTGLTEAFF
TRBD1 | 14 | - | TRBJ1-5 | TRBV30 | TGTGCCTGGAGCCCGACAGGGGATAATCAGCCCCAGCATTTT | CAWSPTGDNQPQHF
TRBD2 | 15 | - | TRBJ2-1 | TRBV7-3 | TGTGCCAGCAGCCCCAGCGGGGGGGTATACAATGAGCAGTTCTTC | CASSPSGGVYNEQFF
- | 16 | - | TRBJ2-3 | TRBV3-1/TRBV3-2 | TGTGCCAGCAGCCAAGATTGGGAGGTTAGCACAGATACGCAGTATTTT | CASSQDWEVSTDTQYF
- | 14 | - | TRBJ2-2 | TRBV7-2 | TGTGCCAGCAGCTCGGGACTTTACACCGGGGAGCTGTTTTTT | CASSSGLYTGELFF
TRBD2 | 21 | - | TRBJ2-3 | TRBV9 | TGTGCCAGCAGCGTAGCCCTGCCGGGACTAGCGGGAGATTTTGGCACAGATACGCAGTATTTT | CASSVALPGLAGDFGTDTQYF
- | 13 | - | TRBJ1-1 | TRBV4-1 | TGCGCCAGCAGCCAAGATCGGGGGGCCCAAACTTTCTTT | CASSQDRGAQTFF
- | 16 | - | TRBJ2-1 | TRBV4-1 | TGCGCCAGCAGCCAAGAAGGGCTAGCTTCCTACAATGAGCAGTTCTTC | CASSQEGLASYNEQFF
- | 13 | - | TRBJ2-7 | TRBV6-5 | TGTGCCAGCGGCGGGCTCTTCCCCTACGAGCAGTACTTC | CASGGLFPYEQYF
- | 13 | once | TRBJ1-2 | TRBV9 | TGTGCCAGCAGCGTAGCAGGGAACTATGGCTACACCTTC | CASSVAGNYGYTF
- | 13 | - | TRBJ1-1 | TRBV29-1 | TGCAGCGGGTCATACGGGGAGAACACTGAAGCTTTCTTT | CSGSYGENTEAFF
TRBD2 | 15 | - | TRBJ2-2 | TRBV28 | TGTGCCAGCACCTACATAGCGGGTGGCACCGGGGAGCTGTTTTTT | CASTYIAGGTGELFF
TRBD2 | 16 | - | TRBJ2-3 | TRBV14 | TGTGCCAGCAGCCAAGGACTAGCGGGTTTCACAGATACGCAGTATTTT | CASSQGLAGFTDTQYF
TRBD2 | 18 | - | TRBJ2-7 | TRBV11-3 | TGTGCCAGCAGCGGGGGAGGTGCAGCGACTAGCGCCTTCTACGAGCAGTACTTC | CASSGGGAATSAFYEQYF
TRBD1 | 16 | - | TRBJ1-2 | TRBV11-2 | TGTGCCAGCAGCTTATTTCCGGGACAGGGGTCTTATGGCTACACCTTC | CASSLFPGQGSYGYTF
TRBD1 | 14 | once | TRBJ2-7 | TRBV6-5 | TGTGCCAGCAAGGACAGGGGGGTCTCCTACGAGCAGTACTTC | CASKDRGVSYEQYF
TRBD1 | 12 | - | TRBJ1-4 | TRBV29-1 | TGCAGCGTCGGACAGGATGGGGAAAAACTGTTTTTT | CSVGQDGEKLFF
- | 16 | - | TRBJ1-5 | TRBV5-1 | TGCGCCAGCAGCTTGGGGGACTCAGGCCCTAATCAGCCCCAGCATTTT | CASSLGDSGPNQPQHF
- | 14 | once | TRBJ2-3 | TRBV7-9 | TGTGCCAGCAGTCTAGGGAGAGGGACAGATACGCAGTATTTT | CASSLGRGTDTQYF
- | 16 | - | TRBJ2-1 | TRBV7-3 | TGTGCCAGCAGCTTAACGATGACTAGAGTCTACAATGAGCAGTTCTTC | CASSLTMTRVYNEQFF
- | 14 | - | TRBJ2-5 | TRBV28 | TGTGCCAGCAGCCCCGGAGGGCCCAGTGAGACCCAGTACTTC | CASSPGGPSETQYF
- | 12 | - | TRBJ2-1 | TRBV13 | TGTGCCAGCAGCTTAGCTAACAATGAGCAGTTCTTC | CASSLANNEQFF
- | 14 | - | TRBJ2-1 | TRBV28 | TGTGCCAGCAGTTTACAGCCGGAACGGGGTGAGCAGTTCTTC | CASSLQPERGEQFF
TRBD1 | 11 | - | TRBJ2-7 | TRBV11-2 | TGTGCCAGCCGACAGGGGACTTCCCTTGACTTT | CASRQGTSLDF
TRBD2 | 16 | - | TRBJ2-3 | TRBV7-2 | TGTGCCAGCAGCTTAGGCCAGCGGGAGGACACAGATACGCAGTATTTT | CASSLGQREDTDTQYF
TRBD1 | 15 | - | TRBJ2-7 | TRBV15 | TGTGCCACCAGCCGAGGACAGGGGAACGCCTACGAGCAGTACTTC | CATSRGQGNAYEQYF
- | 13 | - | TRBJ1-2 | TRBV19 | TGTGCCAGTAGCCTCTCGGGAAACTATGGCTACACCTTC | CASSLSGNYGYTF
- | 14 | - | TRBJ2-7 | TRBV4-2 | TGTGCCAGCAGCCAAGATGGAGGAAACTACGAGCAGTACTTC | CASSQDGGNYEQYF
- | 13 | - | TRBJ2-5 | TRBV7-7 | TGTGCTAGCAGCTTAACAGAGCAAGGGACCCAGTACTTC | CASSLTEQGTQYF
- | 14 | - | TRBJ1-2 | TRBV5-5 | TGTGCCAGCAGCTTGGCCAGGGCGTCCTATGGCTACACCTTC | CASSLARASYGYTF
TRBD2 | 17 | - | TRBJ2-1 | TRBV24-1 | TGTGCCACCAGTGATTCGGGGAGGGCTAGCGGATACAATGAGCAGTTCTTC | CATSDSGRASGYNEQFF
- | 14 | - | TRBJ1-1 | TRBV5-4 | TGTGCCAGCAGCTTGGAATACGGGAACACTGAAGCTTTCTTT | CASSLEYGNTEAFF
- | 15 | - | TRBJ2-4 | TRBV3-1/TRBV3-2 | TGTGCCAGCAGCCAAGATTCGGGACACGTAAACATTCAGTACTTC | CASSQDSGHVNIQYF
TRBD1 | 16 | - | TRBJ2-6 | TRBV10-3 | TGTGCCATCAGGAAACAGGGGGCTGCTGGGGCCAACGTCCTGACTTTC | CAIRKQGAAGANVLTF